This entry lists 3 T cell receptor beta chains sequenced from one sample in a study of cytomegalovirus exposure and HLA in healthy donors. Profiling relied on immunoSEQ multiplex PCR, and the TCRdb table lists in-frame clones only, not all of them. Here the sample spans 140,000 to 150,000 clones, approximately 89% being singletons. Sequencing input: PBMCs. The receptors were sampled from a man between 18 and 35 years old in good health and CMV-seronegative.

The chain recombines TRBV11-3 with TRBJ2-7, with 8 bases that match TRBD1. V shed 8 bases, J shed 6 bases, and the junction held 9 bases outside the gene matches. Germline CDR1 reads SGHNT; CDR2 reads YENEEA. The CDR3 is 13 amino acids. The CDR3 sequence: CASANRGRSEQYV. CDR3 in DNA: TGTGCCAGCGCCAACAGGGGGAGGTCCGAGCAGTACGTC.

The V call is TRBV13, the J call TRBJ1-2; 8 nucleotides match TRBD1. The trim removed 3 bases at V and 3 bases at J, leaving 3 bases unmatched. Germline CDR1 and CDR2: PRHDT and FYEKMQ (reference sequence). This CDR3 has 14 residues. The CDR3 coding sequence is TGTGCCAGCAGCTTCCGGACAGGGTACTATGGCTACACCTTC. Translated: CASSFRTGYYGYTF.

The CDR3, as DNA: TGTGCCAGTAGTAACAGAGACAATCAGCCCCAGCATTTT. Translation: CASSNRDNQPQHF. V usage is TRBV19 and J usage is TRBJ1-5; no definite D call. The CDR3 has 13 residues. CDR1 is LNHDA, CDR2 SQIVND, per germline (reference sequence). The V end was cut by 4 bases, the J end by 3 bases, with 7 bases between. The variable domain in full, with the rest retrieved from reference TRBV19 and TRBJ1-5, is DGGITQSPKYLFRKEGQNVTLSCEQNLNHDAMYWYRQDPGQGLRLIYYSQIVNDFQKGDIAEGYSVSREKKESFPLTVTSAQKNPTAFYLCASSNRDNQPQHFGDGTRLSIL.